The 14 T cell receptor beta chains below were found in one sample sequenced in a study of T cell changes during pregnancy in multiple sclerosis. Profiling relied on immunoSEQ multiplex PCR, and the TCRdb table lists in-frame clones only, not all of them. The sample yields 28,000 or so clones, roughly 87% seen once. Sample: CD4+ T cells from peripheral blood mononuclear cells, taken in the second trimester of pregnancy. Every receptor here comes from a female donor with multiple sclerosis, enrolled in a pregnancy study.

This clone was observed a few times. The chain combines TRBV2 with TRBJ1-6; the D gene is possibly TRBD1 (5 bases). V was trimmed by 0 bases and J by 12 bases, leaving 15 bases between them. Per the germline V gene, CDR1 is SNHLY and CDR2 is FYNNEI. The CDR3 contains 15 residues. CDR3 in DNA: TGTGCCAGCAGTGAAGCCCTCGGCAGGGTTGGACCCCTCCACTTT. Translating gives CASSEALGRVGPLHF.

The rearrangement joins TRBV5-1 to TRBJ1-1; 7 bases are a match to TRBD1. The germline V gene has CDR1 SGHRS and CDR2 YFSETQ. V shed 0 bases, J shed 12 bases, and the junction held 11 bases outside the gene matches. CDR3 size: 14 residues. The CDR3 sequence is CASSLGPTGSQSFF. The CDR3 bases are TGCGCCAGCAGCTTGGGCCCGACAGGGAGTCAATCTTTCTTT.

V gene TRBV19 combines with J gene TRBJ1-3; D is unresolved. Trimming took 6 bases from V and 1 from J, leaving 19 bases between them. This CDR3 is 17 amino acids long. Germline assignment: CDR1 LNHDA and CDR2 SQIVND (reference sequence). The CDR3 region has the DNA TGTGCCAGTAGCAGATATGGGGAGGGTTTGTCTGGAAACACCATATATTTT. Its translation: CASSRYGEGLSGNTIYF.

This chain connects TRBV5-4 to TRBJ2-2; a weak D match, TRBD1 (6 bases). Germline loops: CDR1 SGHNT, CDR2 YYREEE (reference sequence). Trimming removed 3 bases from V and 1 base from J, with 10 bases in between. This CDR3 region has 15 residues. The CDR3 spells CASSYKGQNTGELFF. CDR3 bases: TGTGCCAGCAGCTATAAGGGACAGAACACCGGGGAGCTGTTTTTT.

V and J are TRBV18 and TRBJ2-6, with 9 bases that match TRBD1. J gave up 2 bases and V 3 bases, and 8 bases lay outside the gene matches. This CDR3 spans 18 amino acids. Germline V gene sequence: CDR1 KGHSH, CDR2 LQKENI. The CDR3 DNA reads TGTGCCAGCTCACCTAGGGACAGGGTCGGTACTGGGGCCAACGTCCTGACTTTC. Amino acids: CASSPRDRVGTGANVLTF.

This clone was seen a few times. The rearrangement uses TRBV20-1 and TRBJ1-1; no clear D gene. Trimming removed 5 bases at V and 1 base at J, with 5 bases between. Germline CDR1 DFQATT, CDR2 SNEGSKA (reference sequence). The CDR3 sequence is 11 residues long. The DNA of the CDR3 is TGCAGTGCTCCAGGGAACACTGAAGCTTTCTTT. This codes for CSAPGNTEAFF.

This chain joins TRBV12-5 and TRBJ2-1, with 8 bases that match TRBD1. This CDR3 region has 16 residues. CDR1 and CDR2 (germline): LGHNT, FRNRAP. Germline trimming cut 1 base from V and 3 bases from J; bases unmatched to any gene: 5. CDR3 DNA sequence: TGTGCTAGTGGTTTGGACCGCGGACAGGGCTACAATGAGCAGTTCTTC. Translating it yields CASGLDRGQGYNEQFF. Together with reference TRBV12-5 and TRBJ2-1, the CDR3 gives the full variable domain: DARVTQTPRHKVTEMGQEVTMRCQPILGHNTVFWYRQTMMQGLELLAYFRNRAPLDDSGMPKDRFSAEMPDATLATLKIQPSEPRDSAVYFCASGLDRGQGYNEQFFGPGTRLTVL.

The chain uses TRBV7-9 and TRBJ1-5; D uncertain. Trimming stripped 3 bases from V and 2 bases from J, with 11 bases between. Germline CDR1 and CDR2: SEHNR and FQNEAQ (reference sequence). The CDR3 runs 15 residues. The CDR3: CASSLGSGGNQPQHF. Here the CDR3 DNA reads TGTGCCAGCAGCTTGGGGTCCGGGGGCAATCAGCCCCAGCATTTT. Full variable domain (outside the CDR3, taken from reference TRBV7-9 and TRBJ1-5): DTGVSQNPRHKITKRGQNVTFRCDPISEHNRLYWYRQTLGQGPEFLTYFQNEAQLEKSRLLSDRFSAERPKGSFSTLEIQRTEQGDSAMYLCASSLGSGGNQPQHFGDGTRLSIL.

The rearrangement joins TRBV7-6 to TRBJ2-5, with 8 bases aligning to TRBD2. Unmatched junction bases numbered 6, after V lost 3 bases and J lost 3 bases. Germline V CDR1 and CDR2: SGHVS, FNYEAQ. This CDR3 has 15 amino acids. CDR3 in DNA: TGTGCCAGCAGCTTCACTAGCGGACTAAAAGAGACCCAGTACTTC. It codes for CASSFTSGLKETQYF.

This clone was found a few times. The sample contains more than one DNA sequence encoding this CDR3. The V and J genes are TRBV29-1 and TRBJ1-3, with 7 bases identical to TRBD1. This CDR3 is 15 amino acids long. J was trimmed by 1 base and V by 6 bases; bases with no gene match: 9. CDR1 and CDR2 (germline): SQVTM, ANQGSEA. CDR3 in amino acids: CSVRTGSNSGNTIYF. The CDR3, as DNA: TGCAGCGTAAGGACAGGCTCGAATTCTGGAAACACCATATATTTT. The variable domain in full, completed from reference TRBV29-1 and TRBJ1-3, reads SAVISQKPSRDICQRGTSLTIQCQVDSQVTMMFWYRQQPGQSLTLIATANQGSEATYESGFVIDKFPISRPNLTFSTLTVSNMSPEDSSIYLCSVRTGSNSGNTIYFGEGSWLTVV.

The V gene is TRBV12-5, the J gene TRBJ2-2; D is undetermined. The V gene's germline CDR1 is LGHNT and CDR2 FRNRAP. V lost 2 bases and J lost 4, with 11 bases in between. The CDR3 length is 15 residues. The CDR3 reads CASGLTPGSTGELFF. The CDR3 DNA follows: TGTGCTAGTGGTTTGACCCCTGGTAGCACCGGGGAGCTGTTTTTT.

The CDR3 sequence is CSGASRDRGGEQYF. Written as DNA, the CDR3 is TGCAGCGGGGCATCCCGGGACAGGGGAGGCGAGCAGTACTTC. This rearrangement joins TRBV29-1 to TRBJ2-7; 10 nucleotides align to TRBD1. Trimming cost V 7 bases and J 6 bases; bases outside gene matches: 12. Germline V gives CDR1 SQVTM, CDR2 ANQGSEA. This CDR3 comprises 14 residues.

This chain uses TRBV7-2 with TRBJ2-7; D ambiguous. From germline, CDR1 is SGHTA and CDR2 FQGNSA. This CDR3 has 15 amino acids. V was pared by 1 base and J by 2 bases, with 12 bases between. CDR3 residues: CASSLGGIAAYEQYF. DNA of the CDR3: TGTGCCAGCAGCTTAGGCGGAATCGCGGCCTACGAGCAGTACTTC.

The chain employs TRBV19 and TRBJ2-3, with 16 bases matching TRBD2. Looked up from germline, CDR1 is LNHDA and CDR2 is SQIVND (reference sequence). The ends lost 4 bases at V and 4 bases at J; junction bases unmatched: 11. The CDR3 has 19 residues. CDR3 in amino acids: CASSSKGLAGGLTPDTQYF. As DNA, the CDR3 is TGTGCCAGTAGTAGCAAGGGACTAGCGGGGGGGCTGACGCCAGATACGCAGTATTTT. The variable domain in full, with the rest retrieved from reference TRBV19 and TRBJ2-3, is DGGITQSPKYLFRKEGQNVTLSCEQNLNHDAMYWYRQDPGQGLRLIYYSQIVNDFQKGDIAEGYSVSREKKESFPLTVTSAQKNPTAFYLCASSSKGLAGGLTPDTQYFGPGTRLTVL.